Following are 19 T cell receptor beta chains from one sample sequenced in a study of T-cell reconstitution after alpha-beta-depleted transplantation in children. Construction of the TCRbeta library involved unique molecular identifiers. MiXCR, run by TCRdb on the PCR reads, gives a single entry per CDR3 protein. The sample contains hundreds of thousands of distinct CDR3 sequences, around 11% of which appear only once. The sequences come from PBMCs from the stem cell graft donor, collected from the stem cell graft. The receptors were sampled from a human donor who donated a stem cell graft to a child with acute lymphoblastic leukemia.

Comments on this clonotype: This sequence may be a read error, since a much larger clone differs from it by one base. The genes are TRBV2 and TRBJ1-2; D gene unclear. Germline CDR1 SNHLY, CDR2 FYNNEI. This CDR3 is built from 13 residues. The germline V and J ends were trimmed by 10 bases and 1 base, with 13 bases remaining between them. CDR3 protein: CANKDGNNYGYTF. DNA for the CDR3: TGTGCCAACAAAGACGGAAATAACTATGGCTACACCTTC. Combining the CDR3 with reference TRBV2 and TRBJ1-2 gives the whole variable domain EPEVTQTPSHQVTQMGQEVILRCVPISNHLYFYWYRQILGQKVEFLVSFYNNEISEKSEIFDDQFSVERPDGSNFTLKIRSTKLEDSAMYFCANKDGNNYGYTFGSGTRLTVV.

This clonotype was seen many times. The gene calls are TRBV20-1 and TRBJ2-1, with D perhaps TRBD2 (5 bases). This CDR3 is 14 amino acids long. Germline CDR1 DFQATT, CDR2 SNEGSKA (reference sequence). The V end was cut by 3 bases, the J end by 1 base, with 10 bases between. The CDR3 spells CSARGESSYNEQFF. CDR3 DNA: TGCAGTGCTAGGGGAGAATCATCCTACAATGAGCAGTTCTTC.

This chain connects TRBV20-1 to TRBJ2-3; 10 bases line up with TRBD2. In germline, CDR1 is DFQATT, CDR2 SNEGSKA (reference sequence). The ends lost 3 bases at V and 5 bases at J; junction bases unmatched: 14. The CDR3 is 17 residues long. In DNA form, the CDR3 reads TGCAGTGCTAGGTCGGGATTAAGAGCGGGGGGGCAAGATACGCAGTATTTT. Its translation: CSARSGLRAGGQDTQYF.

There are many counts of this clonotype. J is TRBJ1-1 and V is TRBV9; TRBD1 matches at 9 bases. The germline V gene encodes CDR1 SGDLS and CDR2 YYNGEE. V lost 3 bases to trimming and J lost 10 bases; unmatched junction nucleotides: 7. This CDR3 spans 13 amino acids. The CDR3 loop is CASSGGQGRRAFF. DNA of the CDR3: TGTGCCAGCAGCGGTGGACAGGGGAGGAGAGCTTTCTTT.

This clonotype was recorded at least ten times. The gene calls are TRBV28 and TRBJ1-5; tentatively, D is TRBD1 (5 bases). CDR1 is MDHEN, CDR2 SYDVKM, per germline. Trimming took 6 bases from V and 5 from J, leaving 23 bases between them. This CDR3 has 17 residues. Written as DNA, the CDR3 is TGTGCCAGCAGACTTCTCCGGGACCTTCAAACTCATCAGCCCCAGCATTTT. Translation: CASRLLRDLQTHQPQHF.

In regard to this clonotype: It may be a read error: a sequence one base away is much more abundant. The chain uses TRBV24-1 and TRBJ2-5, with a weak D call TRBD2 (6 bases). The CDR3 is 15 residues long. CDR1 and CDR2 (germline): KGHDR, SFDVKD. V lost 4 bases to trimming and J lost 5 bases, with 16 bases between them. CDR3 coding DNA: TGTGCCACCAGTGACCGCGGGGACGGAAGGGAGACCCAGTACTTC. It yields the protein CATSDRGDGRETQYF.

This clonotype was counted ten times or more. CDR3 loop: CASSYSQINEKLFF. The CDR3, as DNA: TGTGCCAGCAGTTACTCACAGATTAATGAAAAACTGTTTTTT. The V call is TRBV6-5, the J call TRBJ1-4; no definite D call. Germline values: CDR1 MNHEY, CDR2 SVGAGI. V dropped 0 bases and J dropped 4 bases, with 6 bases sitting between them. CDR3 length: 14 amino acids.

CDR3 DNA sequence: TGCAGTGCGAGTCGACAGGGGCGGCCCCTCCACTTT. This codes for CSASRQGRPLHF. The chain has TRBV20-1 and TRBJ1-6; 8 positions match TRBD1. Per germline, CDR1 DFQATT and CDR2 SNEGSKA (reference sequence). V was pared by 6 bases and J by 13 bases, with 8 bases of the junction left unmatched. This CDR3 contains 12 residues.

This clonotype was recorded many times. The rearrangement uses TRBV7-6 and TRBJ2-5, with a tentative D call TRBD2 (6 bases). Germline V gene lookup returns CDR1 SGHVS and CDR2 FNYEAQ. CDR3 length equals 16 residues. V was pared by 5 bases and J by 5 bases, with 21 bases between. CDR3 coding DNA: TGTGCCAGCAGCCCTAATCGACTAGATCCGATGGAGACCCAGTACTTC. Amino acids: CASSPNRLDPMETQYF.

The rearrangement uses TRBV7-9 and TRBJ2-3; TRBD2 aligns across 12 bases. Per the germline V gene, CDR1 is SEHNR and CDR2 is FQNEAQ (reference sequence). The CDR3 covers 14 residues. J gave up 4 bases and V 7 bases, and 3 bases lay outside the gene matches. CDR3 region: CASTSSGGADTQYF. As DNA, the CDR3 is TGTGCCAGCACCTCTAGCGGGGGGGCAGATACGCAGTATTTT.

This clonotype was detected ten times or more. V and J are TRBV11-1 and TRBJ2-7, with D possibly matching TRBD1 (6 bases). The CDR3 is 13 amino acids. Trimming took 4 bases from V and 3 from J, leaving 10 bases between them. Germline V gene sequence: CDR1 SGHAT, CDR2 FQDESV (reference sequence). The CDR3 sequence is CASSWGQVYEQYF. The CDR3 DNA is TGTGCCAGCAGCTGGGGACAAGTCTACGAGCAGTACTTC.

The chain carries TRBV20-1 and TRBJ2-2; TRBD1 aligns across 11 bases. Germline V gives CDR1 DFQATT, CDR2 SNEGSKA (reference sequence). Trimming cost V 0 bases and J 4 bases; bases outside gene matches: 7. The CDR3 has 17 amino acids. The CDR3 region is CSARDFRDRGITGELFF. CDR3 nucleotides: TGCAGTGCTAGAGATTTTCGGGACAGGGGGATCACCGGGGAGCTGTTTTTT.

This clonotype has at least ten counts. The rearrangement links TRBV7-2 to TRBJ2-2; tentative D call: TRBD2 (5 bases). The CDR3 runs to 14 residues. Germline CDR1 is SGHTA and CDR2 is FQGNSA. The germline V and J ends were trimmed by 5 bases and 4 bases, with 11 bases remaining between them. CDR3: CASSLIGSTGELFF. The CDR3 DNA reads TGTGCCAGCAGCCTCATTGGGAGCACCGGGGAGCTGTTTTTT.

This clonotype has ten or more counts. The chain joins TRBV10-3 to TRBJ2-5; TRBD1 is a possible D gene (7 bases). The V gene lost 7 bases and the J gene lost 4 bases, with 13 bases spanning the gap. CDR1 and CDR2 from the germline V gene are ENHRY and SYGVKD. There are 13 residues in the CDR3. CDR3 nucleotide sequence: TGTGCCATCAATAGACAGGGAGGAGAGACCCAGTACTTC. This gives the protein CAINRQGGETQYF.

This clonotype was seen many times. The V and J genes are TRBV20-1 and TRBJ1-2, with a tentative D call TRBD1 (5 bases). Germline V gene lookup returns CDR1 DFQATT and CDR2 SNEGSKA (reference sequence). V gave up 3 bases and J gave up 4 bases, with 6 bases separating them. This CDR3 contains 11 residues. This CDR3 reads CSASQGYGYTF. CDR3 in DNA: TGCAGTGCTAGCCAGGGCTATGGCTACACCTTC.

In this sample, this clonotype turned up many times. The genes are TRBV20-1 and TRBJ2-1; TRBD2 matches at 8 bases. Germline loops: CDR1 DFQATT, CDR2 SNEGSKA (reference sequence). The CDR3 contains 14 residues. With 3 bases clipped from V and 5 bases from J, the junction kept 6 bases outside the gene matches. The CDR3 sequence: CSAREGTRDNEQFF. The CDR3 DNA reads as TGCAGTGCTAGGGAAGGGACTAGAGACAATGAGCAGTTCTTC.

The V gene is TRBV12-3 or TRBV12-4, the J gene TRBJ2-7; tentatively, D is TRBD2 (6 bases). The CDR3 spans 15 residues. V dropped 5 bases and J dropped 5 bases, with 19 bases sitting between them. In DNA, the CDR3 is TGTGCCAGCAGTCCCGACTTTAGGGGAGGCCACGAGCAGTACTTC. It translates to CASSPDFRGGHEQYF.

This clonotype was observed many times. The chain joins TRBV12-3 or TRBV12-4 to TRBJ2-5, with TRBD2 matching 7 bases. With 6 bases clipped from V and 1 base from J, the junction kept 8 bases outside the gene matches. This CDR3 has 15 amino acids. CDR3 region: CASRADGGGQETQYF. In DNA form, the CDR3 reads TGTGCCAGCAGGGCCGACGGCGGGGGCCAAGAGACCCAGTACTTC.

Many counts were recorded for this clonotype. This chain links TRBV20-1 with TRBJ2-7, with 10 bases fitting TRBD2. The CDR3 length is 17 residues. Germline CDR1 reads DFQATT; CDR2 reads SNEGSKA (reference sequence). Trimming at V came to 0 bases and at J to 3 bases, leaving 11 bases not matched to a gene. In DNA, the CDR3 is TGCAGTGCTAGAGACTTCGTTCTAGCGGGAGACAACTACGAGCAGTACTTC. Its protein product is CSARDFVLAGDNYEQYF.